These 10 T cell receptor beta chains were all obtained from the same sample, sequenced in a study of shared clonotypes between healthy human individuals. Here immunoSEQ multiplex PCR was the method, and the copy in TCRdb shows in-frame clones only, minus some. Of about 680,000 clones in the sample, roughly 72% are singletons; the top ten hold 1.5% to 2%. The specimen sequenced was memory CD4+ T cells sorted from blood. As for subset: CD45RA-negative fraction. These TCRs come from a woman aged 25-40 years in good health.

This chain joins TRBV12-5 and TRBJ2-7; 9 nucleotides agree with TRBD2. V lost 6 bases, J lost 7 bases, and 7 bases stayed unmatched. The CDR3 runs to 13 residues. Germline V gene sequence: CDR1 LGHNT, CDR2 FRNRAP. This chain's CDR3 is CASGIAGAREQYF. Here the CDR3 DNA reads TGTGCTAGTGGCATAGCGGGAGCGCGAGAGCAGTACTTC.

The CDR3 sequence: CASSPEVGGHGYTF. CDR3 nucleotides: TGCGCCAGCAGCCCGGAAGTTGGGGGGCATGGCTACACCTTC. The chain carries TRBV5-1 and TRBJ1-2; maybe TRBD1 (6 bases). The CDR3 contains 14 residues. V was pared by 4 bases and J by 6 bases, with 16 bases between. Germline V gene data show CDR1 as SGHRS and CDR2 as YFSETQ.

V and J are TRBV18 and TRBJ2-7, with 7 positions matching TRBD2. Trimming removed 1 base from V and 6 bases from J; junction bases left unmatched: 9. The CDR3 length is 15 residues. Germline V CDR1 and CDR2: KGHSH, LQKENI. The CDR3 spells CASSPQGGEGFEQYF. Here the CDR3 DNA reads TGTGCCAGCTCACCACAGGGAGGGGAAGGGTTCGAGCAGTACTTC.

The rearrangement links TRBV27 to TRBJ2-7; D could derive from TRBD1 or TRBD2 (5 bases each). V was pared by 4 bases and J by 6 bases, with 19 bases between. The germline V gene encodes CDR1 MNHEY and CDR2 SMNVEV (reference sequence). CDR3 length: 15 residues. CDR3 coding DNA: TGTGCCAGCAGTTCGGCCGGGACGGGATCGCGCGAGCAGTACTTC. Protein product: CASSSAGTGSREQYF.

V is TRBV5-6 and J is TRBJ2-1; tentatively, D is TRBD1 (6 bases). V was pared by 4 bases and J by 4 bases, with 18 bases between. CDR3 length: 16 amino acids. The germline gives CDR1 SGHDT, CDR2 YYEEEE. The CDR3 sequence: CASSPSRTAMYNEQFF. The DNA of the CDR3 is TGTGCCAGCAGCCCCTCGCGGACAGCGATGTACAATGAGCAGTTCTTC.

V and J are TRBV2 and TRBJ2-1; D may be TRBD1 or TRBD2 (5 bases each). V lost 6 bases and J 10 bases, leaving 10 bases between the germline ends. Germline CDR1 reads SNHLY; CDR2 reads FYNNEI. CDR3 size: 11 residues. CDR3: CASRVGREQFF. DNA of the CDR3: TGTGCCAGCAGAGTGGGACGCGAGCAGTTCTTC.

V usage is TRBV11-2 and J usage is TRBJ2-7; 8 bases are shared with TRBD2. Unmatched junction bases numbered 20, after V lost 5 bases and J lost 2 bases. Per the germline V gene, CDR1 is SGHAT and CDR2 is FQNNGV. The CDR3 is 19 amino acids. The DNA for the CDR3 is TGTGCCAGCAGCCCCCTCGTGGCCGGGCTAGCGGGCCACACCTACGAGCAGTACTTC. This translates into CASSPLVAGLAGHTYEQYF. The full variable domain, with the rest looked up from reference TRBV11-2 and TRBJ2-7, is EAGVAQSPRYKIIEKRQSVAFWCNPISGHATLYWYQQILGQGPKLLIQFQNNGVVDDSQLPKDRFSAERLKGVDSTLKIQPAKLEDSAVYLCASSPLVAGLAGHTYEQYFGPGTRLTVT.

This rearrangement joins TRBV18 to TRBJ2-4, with D hard to call. Germline CDR1 KGHSH, CDR2 LQKENI. Between the trimmed V and J ends, which lost 1 base and 8 bases, there was a span of 9 bases. CDR3 length: 13 amino acids. In DNA form, the CDR3 reads TGTGCCAGCTCACCACGAGTTGGGGACATTCAGTACTTC. Translating gives CASSPRVGDIQYF.

The chain combines TRBV5-6 with TRBJ2-7, with TRBD1 identical over 9 bases. From germline, CDR1 is SGHDT and CDR2 YYEEEE. The trim removed 4 bases at V and 7 bases at J, leaving 15 bases unmatched. The CDR3 loop spans 16 amino acids. CDR3 sequence (DNA): TGTGCCAGCAGCCGCCGGCCGGGACAGGGTAAACGGGAGCAGTACTTC. Amino acids: CASSRRPGQGKREQYF.

The rearrangement links TRBV6-6 to TRBJ2-7; D is uncertain. CDR1 and CDR2 from the germline V gene are MNHNY and SVGAGI (reference sequence). Trimming took off 3 bases at V and 5 bases at J, with 8 bases between the two ends. This CDR3 spans 12 amino acids. CDR3 nucleotide sequence: TGTGCCAGCAGTTATACAACCGACGAGCAGTACTTC. Protein sequence: CASSYTTDEQYF.